Below are 14 T cell receptor beta chains sequenced from a single sample in a study of response to subunit inactivated influenza vaccine. Each CDR3 protein gets one entry after TCRdb re-called the RT-PCR reads with MiXCR. The sample includes under 500,000 distinct CDR3 sequences, approximately 11% of them seen just once. Specimen: PBMCs from blood, collected roughly 47 days after vaccination. These receptors originate from a man aged 50-59 years who received an inactivated influenza vaccine.

A remark on this clonotype: With a much larger clone just one base away, this may be a read error. V gene TRBV12-3 or TRBV12-4 combines with J gene TRBJ2-5; 14 bases map to TRBD2. The CDR3 runs 15 residues. The CDR3 reads CASSQTTSGRETKYF. The CDR3 DNA reads TGTGCCAGCAGTCAAACGACTAGCGGGAGGGAGACCAAGTACTTC.

This clonotype was counted a few times. The chain carries TRBV9 and TRBJ2-2; no clear D gene. Germline CDR1 is SGDLS and CDR2 is YYNGEE. The CDR3 totals 12 residues. Trimming shortened V by 0 bases and J by 7 bases, and 4 bases separated the two germline ends. CDR3 residues: CASSVAGGELFF. The CDR3 DNA reads TGTGCCAGCAGCGTAGCTGGCGGGGAGCTGTTTTTT.

This clonotype has just a few counts. The CDR3 nucleotides read TGCGCCAGCAGCTTGGCCCCTAGTGGGACCGGGGAGCTGTTTTTT. Translated, it gives CASSLAPSGTGELFF. The chain carries TRBV5-1 and TRBJ2-2; D gene uncertain. Deletions cut 0 bases from V and 5 bases from J, with 11 bases between. Germline values: CDR1 SGHRS, CDR2 YFSETQ. The CDR3 is 15 residues long.

Concerning this clonotype: Being one base from a much bigger clone, this may be a read error. V and J are TRBV12-3 or TRBV12-4 and TRBJ2-7; D possibly corresponds to TRBD2 (5 bases). The CDR3 length is 14 residues. The ends were cut back, 5 bases at V and 2 bases at J, with 13 bases in the middle. In DNA form, the CDR3 reads TGTGCCAGCAGTCCCCTCGTCGGGGCCTACGAGCAGTACTTC. Translation gives CASSPLVGAYEQYF.

This clonotype was recorded a few times. This chain links TRBV4-3 with TRBJ1-1, with a weak D call TRBD1 (5 bases). From germline, CDR1 is LGHNA and CDR2 YSLEER. The CDR3 runs 16 residues. Trimming took off 4 bases at V and 3 bases at J, with 18 bases between the two ends. CDR3 DNA: TGCGCCAGCAGCCCCAACAGCGGGGGAAGGGACACTGAAGCTTTCTTT. Translated: CASSPNSGGRDTEAFF.

This clonotype was detected many times. This chain links TRBV27 with TRBJ2-1; 8 bases line up with TRBD2. This CDR3 comprises 15 residues. Trimming at V came to 3 bases and at J to 3 bases, leaving 4 bases not matched to a gene. Germline CDR1 is MNHEY and CDR2 is SMNVEV (reference sequence). The CDR3 is CASSFAGGFYNEQFF. CDR3 bases: TGTGCCAGCAGTTTTGCGGGGGGTTTCTACAATGAGCAGTTCTTC.

The J gene is TRBJ2-3, the V gene TRBV20-1, with 9 bases aligning to TRBD2. After removal of 1 base from V and 11 bases from J, the junction contained 13 bases not matched to a gene. The germline V gene encodes CDR1 DFQATT and CDR2 SNEGSKA (reference sequence). This CDR3 has 15 amino acids. The chain's CDR3 is CSARAFRRGGAWQYF. The CDR3 DNA reads TGCAGTGCTAGAGCCTTTAGGCGCGGGGGGGCCTGGCAGTATTTT.

This clonotype was found a few times. This chain links TRBV6-5 with TRBJ2-7; 8 positions agree with TRBD2. Germline V gene data show CDR1 as MNHEY and CDR2 as SVGAGI. With V trimmed by 0 bases and J by 3 bases, 13 bases remained unmatched. There are 18 residues in the CDR3. Here the CDR3 reads CASSYSSWLREANYEQYF. The CDR3 nucleotides read TGTGCCAGCAGTTACTCGAGCTGGTTGCGGGAGGCCAACTACGAGCAGTACTTC.

The V gene is TRBV4-3, the J gene TRBJ2-2; no clear D. Germline CDR1 and CDR2: LGHNA and YSLEER. This CDR3 has 16 residues. The V and J ends lost 4 bases and 8 bases respectively, with 20 bases between them. The CDR3 is CASSRRTIQMGGELFF. The CDR3 bases are TGCGCCAGCAGCCGGCGGACGATTCAAATGGGGGGGGAGCTGTTTTTT.

In regard to this clonotype: One junction end disagrees with the germline gene, perhaps due to a read error. The chain carries TRBV6-5 and TRBJ2-2, with 12 bases lining up with TRBD2. CDR1 and CDR2 from the germline V gene are MNHEY and SVGAGI. The CDR3 is 16 residues long. CDR3 protein: CASSYSTSGSTGELFF. CDR3 DNA: TGTGCTAGCAGTTACTCGACTAGCGGGAGCACCGGGGAGCTGTTTTTT.

This clonotype was seen more than once but under ten times. The gene calls are TRBV12-3 or TRBV12-4 and TRBJ2-7; 9 nucleotides align to TRBD2. V shed 6 bases, J shed 2 bases, and the junction held 11 bases outside the gene matches. The CDR3 spans 16 residues. Here the CDR3 DNA reads TGTGCCAGCAGCCCGACCCTAGCGGGGACCCCCTACGAGCAGTACTTC. This sequence encodes CASSPTLAGTPYEQYF.

This clonotype was seen a handful of times. This chain joins TRBV5-6 and TRBJ2-1, with D unresolved. V lost 4 bases and J 4 bases, leaving 9 bases between the germline ends. Looked up from germline, CDR1 is SGHDT and CDR2 is YYEEEE. The CDR3 consists of 13 residues. The CDR3: CASSEIPYNEQFF. The CDR3 DNA reads TGTGCCAGCAGCGAGATCCCTTACAATGAGCAGTTCTTC.

This clonotype was found a few times. The chain uses TRBV7-9 and TRBJ2-7; no clear D gene. Germline lookup yields CDR1 SEHNR and CDR2 FQNEAQ (reference sequence). The CDR3 runs 14 residues. The V end lost 3 bases, the J end lost 1 base, and 10 bases lay between the germline ends. The CDR3 reads CASSFTGPSYEQYF. CDR3 sequence (DNA): TGTGCCAGCAGCTTCACGGGCCCGTCCTACGAGCAGTACTTC.

This clonotype was seen at least ten times. The chain recombines TRBV12-3 or TRBV12-4 with TRBJ1-5; no firm D call. The V end was cut by 4 bases, the J end by 4 bases, with 8 bases between. The CDR3 totals 13 residues. The CDR3: CASSSAGNQPQHF. CDR3 coding DNA: TGTGCCAGCAGTTCCGCGGGAAATCAGCCCCAGCATTTT.